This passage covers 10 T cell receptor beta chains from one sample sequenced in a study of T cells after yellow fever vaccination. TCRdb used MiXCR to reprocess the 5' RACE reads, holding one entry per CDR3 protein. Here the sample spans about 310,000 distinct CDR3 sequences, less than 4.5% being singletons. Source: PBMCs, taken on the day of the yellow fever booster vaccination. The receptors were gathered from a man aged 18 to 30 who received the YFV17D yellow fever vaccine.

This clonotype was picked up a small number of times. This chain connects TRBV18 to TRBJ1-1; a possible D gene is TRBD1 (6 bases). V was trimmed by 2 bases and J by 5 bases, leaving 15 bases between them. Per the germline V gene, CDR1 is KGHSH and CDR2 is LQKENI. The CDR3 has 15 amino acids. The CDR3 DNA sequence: TGTGCCAGCTCACCATTAGGGCAGAGGGGGACTGAAGCTTTCTTT. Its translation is CASSPLGQRGTEAFF. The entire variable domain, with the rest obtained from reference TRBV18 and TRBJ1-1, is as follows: NAGVMQNPRHLVRRRGQEARLRCSPMKGHSHVYWYRQLPEEGLKFMVYLQKENIIDESGMPKERFSAEFPKEGPSILRIQQVVRGDSAAYFCASSPLGQRGTEAFFGQGTRLTVV.

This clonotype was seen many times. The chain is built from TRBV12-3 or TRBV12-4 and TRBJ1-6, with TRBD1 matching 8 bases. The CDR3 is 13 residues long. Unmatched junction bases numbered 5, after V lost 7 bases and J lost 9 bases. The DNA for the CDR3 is TGTGCCAGCACCACAGGGGGGGGTTCACCCCTCCACTTT. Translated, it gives CASTTGGGSPLHF.

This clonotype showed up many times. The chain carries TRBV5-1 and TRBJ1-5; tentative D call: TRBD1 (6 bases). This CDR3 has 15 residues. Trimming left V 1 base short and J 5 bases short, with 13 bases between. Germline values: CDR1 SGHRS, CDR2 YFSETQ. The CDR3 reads CASSLSPGDYQPQHF. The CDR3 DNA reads TGCGCCAGCAGCTTGTCTCCAGGGGACTATCAGCCCCAGCATTTT.

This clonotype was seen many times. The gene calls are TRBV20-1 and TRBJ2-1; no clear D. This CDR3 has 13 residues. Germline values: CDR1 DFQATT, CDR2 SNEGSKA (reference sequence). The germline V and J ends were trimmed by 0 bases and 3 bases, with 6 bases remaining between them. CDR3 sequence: CSARDLNYNEQFF. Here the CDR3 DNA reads TGCAGTGCTAGAGATCTTAACTACAATGAGCAGTTCTTC.

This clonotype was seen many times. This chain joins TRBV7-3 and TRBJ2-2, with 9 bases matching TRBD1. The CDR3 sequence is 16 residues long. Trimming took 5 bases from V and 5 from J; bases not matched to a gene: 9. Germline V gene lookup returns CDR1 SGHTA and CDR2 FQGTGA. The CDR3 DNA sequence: TGTGCCAGCAGCCGCATGGTTGGGACAGGGACCGGGGAGCTGTTTTTT. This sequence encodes CASSRMVGTGTGELFF.

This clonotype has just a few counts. CDR3 in DNA: TGTGCCAGCAGCTCAGTGAACACTGAAGCTTTCTTT. This sequence encodes CASSSVNTEAFF. The chain employs TRBV5-4 and TRBJ1-1; D is unresolved. Germline V CDR1 and CDR2: SGHNT, YYREEE (reference sequence). This CDR3 has 12 amino acids. Trimming stripped 3 bases from V and 0 bases from J, with 3 bases between.

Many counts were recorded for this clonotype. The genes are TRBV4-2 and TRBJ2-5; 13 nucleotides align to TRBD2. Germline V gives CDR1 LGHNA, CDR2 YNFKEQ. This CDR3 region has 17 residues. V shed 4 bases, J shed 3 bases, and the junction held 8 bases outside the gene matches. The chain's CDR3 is CASSPSTSGGAEETQYF. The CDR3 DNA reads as TGTGCCAGCAGCCCCTCCACTAGCGGGGGGGCCGAAGAGACCCAGTACTTC.

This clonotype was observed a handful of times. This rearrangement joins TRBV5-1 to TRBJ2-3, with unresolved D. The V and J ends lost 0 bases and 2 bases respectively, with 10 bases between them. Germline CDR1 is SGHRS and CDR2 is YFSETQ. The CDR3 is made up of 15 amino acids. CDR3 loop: CASSLEGTVTDTQYF. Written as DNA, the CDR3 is TGCGCCAGCAGCTTGGAGGGCACAGTCACAGATACGCAGTATTTT. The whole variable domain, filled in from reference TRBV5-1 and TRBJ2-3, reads KAGVTQTPRYLIKTRGQQVTLSCSPISGHRSVSWYQQTPGQGLQFLFEYFSETQRNKGNFPGRFSGRQFSNSRSEMNVSTLELGDSALYLCASSLEGTVTDTQYFGPGTRLTVL.

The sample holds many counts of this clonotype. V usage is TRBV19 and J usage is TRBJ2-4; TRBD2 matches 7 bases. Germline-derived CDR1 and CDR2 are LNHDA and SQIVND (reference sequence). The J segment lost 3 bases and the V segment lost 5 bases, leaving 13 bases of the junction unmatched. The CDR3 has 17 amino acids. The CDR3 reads CASSPWDYRSGKNIQYF. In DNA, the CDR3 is TGTGCCAGTAGTCCCTGGGACTACCGGAGCGGCAAAAACATTCAGTACTTC. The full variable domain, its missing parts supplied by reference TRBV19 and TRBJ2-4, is DGGITQSPKYLFRKEGQNVTLSCEQNLNHDAMYWYRQDPGQGLRLIYYSQIVNDFQKGDIAEGYSVSREKKESFPLTVTSAQKNPTAFYLCASSPWDYRSGKNIQYFGAGTRLSVL.

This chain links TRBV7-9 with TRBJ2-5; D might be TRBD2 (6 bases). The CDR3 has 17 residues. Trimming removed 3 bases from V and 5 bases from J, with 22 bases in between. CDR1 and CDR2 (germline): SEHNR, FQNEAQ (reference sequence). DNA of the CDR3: TGTGCCAGCAGCTTCCCCCGCCGGGACTTACTGAAGGAGACCCAGTACTTC. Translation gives CASSFPRRDLLKETQYF.